This TCR beta chain appears in the sequencing data of a study of CD4 T cells in relation to SARS-CoV-2 and coronaviruses (dated by TCRdb to the early 2020s). About the investigation overall: In the ViraFEST assay, PBMCs were cultured with antigen for less than 11 days, after which TCR beta CDR3s were sequenced to identify clonal expansions specific to the antigen. The Adaptive Biotechnologies TCR-sequencing kit was used to sequence samples from a few pre-COVID donors and the naive versus memory experiments, while other data came from Illumina-based sequencing. A different TCR-beta assay, based on Illumina, was used to sequence expansion assays from other donors in the study. Patient-derived lymphoblastoid cell lines were used to map the HLA restriction of shared crossreactive spike epitopes. The study assessed, at the TCR clonotype level, memory CD4+ T cell crossreactivity between SARS-CoV-2 and common cold coronavirus spike proteins. The negative reference condition was either a culture with an HIV-1 Nef peptide pool or a culture with no peptide.

This clone was observed a handful of times. The antigen it binds to is not known. No much larger clone exists at a distance of one base, and base qualities are not known. The CDR3 runs 17 amino acids, cysteine and phenylalanine included. Only CDR3 DNA is held: 51 bases, read in frame from base 1. V drops 0 bases and J drops 2 bases, leaving 15 bases in between. The germline V gene supplies CDR1 MGHRA and CDR2 YSYEKL. What the research found in general, with its limitations: Significantly weaker SARS-CoV-2-driven expansion was shown by crossreactive clones than by monoreactive clones, consistent with antigenic imprinting. The study was constrained by small numbers of patients and of tested TCRs. Because no donor provided both pre-pandemic and post-infection samples, tracing the source of pre-existing responses was limited. In around three fifths of donors, memory CD4+ clonotypes turned up that crossrecognized SARS-CoV-2 and at least one common cold coronavirus spike. Crossreactivity analysis centred on spike protein, so crossreactivity against other viral proteins was not assessed.

Receptor amplification or capture employed the immunoSEQ multiplex PCR assay. The authors' pipeline ran thus. During preprocessing, nonproductive sequences were removed, as were CDR3s that did not start with C, did not end with F or W, or were shorter than 7 amino acids. Antigen-specific clonotypes were called with the MANAFEST web app on the basis of expansion relative to the reference and to other culture wells. To be counted as positive, a clone had to show significant expansion compared with the reference culture, at an FDR below 0.05, in 2 of 3 replicate wells. A further requirement for positive clones was significant expansion compared with all other tandem wells, along with an odds ratio above 5. CDR3 homology was measured as pairwise Levenshtein distance, computed with the stringdist R package after trimming three terminal residues from each end. TCRdb's version of the immuneACCESS table is confined to in-frame rearrangements and falls short of the full clone set. An unresolved V gene accounts for under half of the shortfall where checked; the remainder is of unknown origin. The V and J calls and clone size were taken over from that table, and D and trimming were inferred from the DNA. Counted in this sample were roughly 20,000 clones; just under 75% of them appeared once. The ten largest clonotypes hold roughly 12% of the sample.

CD4+ T cells from unexposed donors were collected before the COVID-19 pandemic (2011-2018). After less than eleven days of culture, CD4+ T cells were isolated with the EasySep CD4+ T cell isolation kit. As cell number allowed, CD4+ T cells from unexposed donors were tested for reactivity to SARS-CoV-2 S and N and to four common cold coronavirus spike pools. PBMCs were cultured at under 2.5 million per well in IMDM supplemented with 5% human AB serum and 9 to 10 IU/ml IL-2. Half of the culture medium was replaced with fresh IL-2-containing medium on days 3 and 7. In general, triplicate replicate wells were used for every peptide culture condition. Leukapheresis product for the unexposed donors was purchased commercially. PBMCs were isolated from leukapheresis product or whole blood by Ficoll-Paque PLUS gradient centrifugation. PBMCs were either cryopreserved at -140 degrees C or used fresh in the expansion assay. The QIAamp Micro DNA Kit was used to extract genomic DNA from the CD4+ T cells.

The receptor was isolated from a human donor in good health. The V and J genes are TRBV4-1 and TRBJ2-3; TRBD2 is perhaps the D gene, given 5 matching bases. Material for sequencing was CD4+ T cells from PBMCs, cultured in vitro. The CDR3 protein: CASSQDGASTNTDTQYF. The nucleotide sequence reads TGCGCCAGCAGCCAAGATGGTGCTAGCACCAACACAGATACGCAGTATTTT.